This TCR beta chain was observed in a study of T cells in Graves' hyperthyroidism and ophthalmopathy. TCR beta CDR3 regions were amplified from RNA transcripts. HTBI primers drove first-round RT-PCR of the TCR CDR3. Each CDR3 protein gets one entry after TCRdb re-called the multiplex PCR reads with MiXCR. Seen here are roughly 740,000 distinct CDR3 sequences, about a sixth observed once, and the top ten hold over 7.5%. Trimming at V came to 3 bases and at J to 6 bases, leaving 8 bases not matched to a gene. The CDR3 contains 15 residues. Germline-derived CDR1 and CDR2 are ENHRY and SYGVKD. In this sample, this clonotype turned up a few times.

The sequence was collected from a man aged 18 to 30 with Graves' hyperthyroidism. The chain carries TRBV10-3 and TRBJ2-7, with TRBD2 matching over 10 bases. Sequenced input: blood. The CDR3 DNA reads TGTGCCATCAGTGACGAATTAGCGGGAGGTGTCGAGCAGTACTTC. This sequence encodes CAISDELAGGVEQYF.